The 27 T cell receptor beta chains below all came from one sample that was sequenced in a study of Graves' ophthalmopathy and Graves' hyperthyroidism. RNA transcripts served as template for amplifying TCR beta CDR3 sequences. First-round RT-PCR with HTBI primers preceded a second-round multiplex PCR. In TCRdb, the multiplex PCR reads were re-called with MiXCR into one record per CDR3 protein. The sample has roughly 420,000 distinct CDR3 sequences; roughly 21% are singletons. The specimen was peripheral blood. The source of these receptors is a young woman with stable Graves' hyperthyroidism.

This clonotype was found many times. The chain combines TRBV6-5 with TRBJ1-2; no reliable D call. Between the trimmed V and J ends, which lost 6 bases and 2 bases, there was a span of 16 bases. CDR3 length: 15 residues. The germline CDR1 and CDR2 sequences are MNHEY and SVGAGI. This CDR3 reads CASRVEGFANYGYTF. The DNA for the CDR3 is TGTGCCAGCAGGGTCGAGGGATTCGCGAACTATGGCTACACCTTC.

This clonotype was observed many times. This rearrangement joins TRBV6-5 to TRBJ2-7, with D tentatively TRBD1 (7 bases). V was shortened by 4 bases and J by 2 bases, with 12 bases between the two germline ends. This CDR3 is built from 14 residues. Germline-derived CDR1 and CDR2 are MNHEY and SVGAGI. The CDR3 coding sequence is TGTGCCAGCAGTTCCGACAGGGAGGCCTACGAGCAGTACTTC. Translation gives CASSSDREAYEQYF.

V usage is TRBV15 and J usage is TRBJ2-7, with TRBD1 matching over 9 bases. With 3 bases clipped from V and 5 bases from J, the junction kept 8 bases outside the gene matches. The CDR3 has 15 amino acids. Germline CDR1 and CDR2: LNHNV and YYDKDF (reference sequence). The CDR3 sequence is CATSSGQGSPDEQYF. The DNA for the CDR3 is TGTGCCACCAGCAGCGGACAGGGGTCCCCCGACGAGCAGTACTTC.

The table lists this clonotype with many counts. V and J are TRBV27 and TRBJ2-7; D call uncertain. Germline loops: CDR1 MNHEY, CDR2 SMNVEV (reference sequence). The CDR3 is 13 residues long. The V end was cut by 8 bases, the J end by 4 bases, with 15 bases between. CDR3 in amino acids: CASCDRLIYEQYF. CDR3 DNA: TGTGCCAGCTGCGACCGTCTAATATACGAGCAGTACTTC.

The chain has TRBV6-1 and TRBJ2-3, with 7 nucleotides matching TRBD1. The CDR3 is 14 residues long. The germline V gene encodes CDR1 MNHNS and CDR2 SASEGT. The V segment lost 8 bases and the J segment 3 bases; nucleotides outside the gene matches: 8. The CDR3 here is CASGAGGETDTQYF. Written as DNA, the CDR3 is TGTGCCAGCGGCGCAGGGGGTGAGACAGATACGCAGTATTTT.

This chain joins TRBV18 and TRBJ2-5; the match to TRBD2 covers 9 bases. With V trimmed by 0 bases and J by 3 bases, 20 bases remained unmatched. The CDR3 is 21 residues long. CDR1 and CDR2 from the germline V gene are KGHSH and LQKENI. CDR3 sequence (DNA): TGTGCCAGCTCACCACCGACTCTCGATTTTTGGCGGGAGGGCCGTAAAGAGACCCAGTACTTC. It codes for CASSPPTLDFWREGRKETQYF.

This clonotype has at least ten counts. The V call is TRBV29-1, the J call TRBJ1-1; D is possibly TRBD1 (6 bases). With 0 bases removed from V and 8 bases from J, the gap between germline ends came to 16 bases. Germline CDR1 and CDR2: SQVTM and ANQGSEA. This CDR3 is built from 14 residues. CDR3 sequence: CSVEDRLYRDEAFF. The CDR3, as DNA: TGCAGCGTTGAAGATCGATTATACAGGGACGAAGCTTTCTTT. The complete variable domain, with remaining parts taken from reference TRBV29-1 and TRBJ1-1, reads SAVISQKPSRDICQRGTSLTIQCQVDSQVTMMFWYRQQPGQSLTLIATANQGSEATYESGFVIDKFPISRPNLTFSTLTVSNMSPEDSSIYLCSVEDRLYRDEAFFGQGTRLTVV.

The sample holds many counts of this clonotype. V is TRBV28 and J is TRBJ2-7, with D tentatively TRBD1 (6 bases). Germline V gene lookup returns CDR1 MDHEN and CDR2 SYDVKM. Trimming took off 2 bases at V and 3 bases at J, with 8 bases between the two ends. The CDR3 sequence is 13 residues long. The CDR3 loop is CASSLGRGYEQYF. The CDR3 DNA follows: TGTGCCAGCAGTTTAGGCAGGGGCTACGAGCAGTACTTC.

This clonotype came up many times. Given a much more abundant clone one base away, this may be a read error. The rearrangement uses TRBV7-6 and TRBJ1-5, with unresolved D. There are 13 residues in the CDR3. V was cut by 0 bases and J by 7 bases, with 7 bases left in between. CDR1 SGHVS and CDR2 FNYEAQ come from the germline V gene. The CDR3 DNA reads as TGTGCCAGCAGCTTAGCGGAGGGCCAGCCCCAGCATTTT. It encodes CASSLAEGQPQHF.

This clonotype was observed a few times. This chain links TRBV3-1 with TRBJ2-5, with 11 bases fitting TRBD2. Germline V gene sequence: CDR1 LGHDT, CDR2 YNNKEL (reference sequence). The ends lost 4 bases at V and 0 bases at J; junction bases unmatched: 4. CDR3 length: 16 residues. The CDR3: CASSPRLAGHQETQYF. Written as DNA, the CDR3 is TGTGCCAGCAGCCCTCGACTAGCGGGGCACCAAGAGACCCAGTACTTC.

This clonotype has a count of ten or more. This rearrangement joins TRBV7-9 to TRBJ2-7; D gene uncertain. CDR3 length equals 12 residues. Trimming pared 1 base from V and 5 bases from J, leaving 6 bases between. Germline V lookup: CDR1 SEHNR, CDR2 FQNEAQ (reference sequence). DNA for the CDR3: TGTGCCAGCAGCTTAGAGGGTGACGAGCAGTACTTC. This encodes CASSLEGDEQYF.

This clonotype was detected many times. The chain employs TRBV7-9 and TRBJ2-2, with 8 bases aligning to TRBD2. V lost 6 bases and J lost 3; bases outside the gene matches: 9. The CDR3 length is 16 residues. Germline V gene lookup returns CDR1 SEHNR and CDR2 FQNEAQ (reference sequence). CDR3: CASRGTGGPDTGELFF. In DNA form, the CDR3 reads TGTGCCAGCAGAGGAACGGGAGGGCCGGACACCGGGGAGCTGTTTTTT.

This clonotype was counted at least ten times. As DNA, the CDR3 is TGCAGTGCCAAAACAGCGAACACTGAAGCTTTCTTT. As protein: CSAKTANTEAFF. V and J are TRBV20-1 and TRBJ1-1; D gene uncertain. This CDR3 has 12 amino acids. The germline V gene has CDR1 DFQATT and CDR2 SNEGSKA (reference sequence). Trimming stripped 6 bases from V and 1 base from J, with 9 bases between.

A word on this clonotype: A much larger clonotype is one base distant, so this may be a read error. It is likely a read error, because the conserved phenylalanine at the end of the CDR3 is missing. The V and J genes are TRBV7-2 and TRBJ1-2; 7 bases match TRBD1. V shed 5 bases and J 2 bases; nucleotides not matched to a gene: 5. The CDR3 runs 14 residues. Germline V gives CDR1 SGHTA, CDR2 FQGNSA. The CDR3 protein is CASSPTGRNYGYTY. In DNA, the CDR3 is TGTGCCAGCAGCCCGACAGGGCGGAACTATGGCTACACCTAC.

This clonotype was seen at least ten times. This chain's CDR3 is CASRPAGLQTQYF. CDR3 nucleotide sequence: TGTGCCAGCAGACCCGCGGGGTTGCAGACCCAGTACTTC. The rearrangement uses TRBV12-3 or TRBV12-4 and TRBJ2-5; tentatively, D is TRBD2 (6 bases). Trimming cost V 6 bases and J 6 bases, with 14 bases left between them. This CDR3 is 13 amino acids long.

This clonotype was seen a single time. This chain uses TRBV6-1 with TRBJ1-1, with a weak D call TRBD1 (5 bases). The CDR3 has 15 residues. The germline V gene encodes CDR1 MNHNS and CDR2 SASEGT. V was clipped by 1 base and J by 7 bases, with 16 bases between them. The CDR3, as DNA: TGTGCCAGCAGTGAAGAGGGGACGGGGGATGTTGAAGCTTTCTTT. Its translation is CASSEEGTGDVEAFF.

There are many counts of this clonotype. The chain employs TRBV2 and TRBJ2-7; the D is unclear. The germline V gene has CDR1 SNHLY and CDR2 FYNNEI. This CDR3 is 14 amino acids long. The V end lost 5 bases, the J end lost 1 base, and 12 bases lay between the germline ends. This CDR3 is CASSRLVLSYEQYF. DNA of the CDR3: TGTGCCAGCAGTAGGCTAGTCCTGTCCTACGAGCAGTACTTC.

In regard to this clonotype: This likely comes from a read error, as the CDR3 has no conserved phenylalanine or tryptophan at its end. The CDR3, as DNA: TGTGCCAGCAGTTTCCCAGGGGGCGGAGCTTTCCTT. Residues: CASSFPGGGAFL. The rearrangement links TRBV28 to TRBJ1-1, with 8 positions matching TRBD1. Germline V gene data show CDR1 as MDHEN and CDR2 as SYDVKM. The CDR3 extends over 12 amino acids. V lost 3 bases, J lost 10 bases, and 4 bases stayed unmatched.

V gene TRBV12-3 or TRBV12-4 combines with J gene TRBJ2-5; the match to TRBD2 covers 12 bases. The CDR3 loop spans 15 amino acids. Unmatched junction bases numbered 6, after V lost 5 bases and J lost 5 bases. The CDR3 protein is CASSPTSGGWETQYF. The CDR3 region has the DNA TGTGCCAGCAGTCCCACTAGCGGGGGGTGGGAGACCCAGTACTTC.

This clonotype has a count of ten or more. This chain uses TRBV6-2 or TRBV6-3 with TRBJ1-1, with 7 bases matching TRBD1. Per the germline V gene, CDR1 is MNHEY and CDR2 is SVGEGT. This CDR3 is built from 14 residues. V shed 7 bases, J shed 5 bases, and the junction held 10 bases outside the gene matches. Here the CDR3 reads CASNPGQRATEAFF. The CDR3 coding sequence is TGTGCCAGCAACCCGGGACAGAGGGCGACTGAAGCTTTCTTT.

This clonotype has a count of ten or more. The V call is TRBV7-3, the J call TRBJ2-2; D is ambiguous. Trimming cost V 6 bases and J 0 bases, with 11 bases left between them. The CDR3 runs to 15 residues. Germline V gene sequence: CDR1 SGHTA, CDR2 FQGTGA. As DNA, the CDR3 is TGTGCCAGCAGTGAGAACGGCCCGAACACCGGGGAGCTGTTTTTT. Encoded protein: CASSENGPNTGELFF.

CDR3: CASSLVGQGPPNTEAFF. CDR3 DNA sequence: TGCGCCAGCAGCTTGGTGGGACAGGGGCCACCGAACACTGAAGCTTTCTTT. The chain links TRBV5-1 to TRBJ1-1, with TRBD1 matching over 10 bases. CDR3 size: 17 residues. V lost 0 bases and J lost 1; bases outside the gene matches: 6. Germline V gene sequence: CDR1 SGHRS, CDR2 YFSETQ.

The sample holds many counts of this clonotype. CDR3 nucleotides: TGTGCCAGTAGTACAGGACGGGGATTTAATTCACCCCTCCACTTT. Its translation: CASSTGRGFNSPLHF. J is TRBJ1-6 and V is TRBV19; no clear D. V was pared by 4 bases and J by 6 bases, with 13 bases between. The CDR3 sequence is 15 residues long. Germline V gives CDR1 LNHDA, CDR2 SQIVND (reference sequence).

The chain employs TRBV20-1 and TRBJ2-4; 7 bases fit TRBD2. Germline values: CDR1 DFQATT, CDR2 SNEGSKA (reference sequence). This CDR3 has 19 residues. V shed 5 bases and J 0 bases; nucleotides not matched to a gene: 19. CDR3 DNA: TGCAGTGCTGAGCCCCCGAGACTAGCAGTTCCCGTAGCCAAAAACATTCAGTACTTC. It is translated as CSAEPPRLAVPVAKNIQYF.

This clonotype occurred many times. The chain combines TRBV12-3 or TRBV12-4 with TRBJ2-7, with D possibly being TRBD1 (6 bases). The CDR3 runs to 15 residues. V was clipped by 5 bases and J by 4 bases, with 18 bases between them. CDR3 nucleotides: TGTGCCAGCAGTGTTACAGGGCTGCGGAGTTACGAGCAGTACTTC. This sequence encodes CASSVTGLRSYEQYF.

This chain links TRBV5-1 with TRBJ2-7, with D possibly TRBD1 on 5 matching bases. The V gene lost 0 bases and the J gene lost 0 bases, with 10 bases spanning the gap. This CDR3 spans 15 amino acids. The V gene's germline CDR1 is SGHRS and CDR2 YFSETQ. The CDR3 bases are TGCGCCAGCAGCTTGGGACAGCTCTCCTCCTACGAGCAGTACTTC. This encodes CASSLGQLSSYEQYF.

The V and J genes are TRBV9 and TRBJ2-5; 7 bases fit TRBD1. This CDR3 has 15 residues. Germline V gene sequence: CDR1 SGDLS, CDR2 YYNGEE. V trimming: 3 bases; J trimming: 1 base; junction bases outside the gene matches: 6. CDR3 nucleotide sequence: TGTGCCAGCAGCGGCCGACAGGGCGTCCAAGAGACCCAGTACTTC. Translating it yields CASSGRQGVQETQYF.